The 26 T cell receptor beta chains below all came from one sample that was sequenced in a study of blood T cell repertoires in COVID-19. Some clones are missing from TCRdb's copy, which holds only in-frame ones; the method was immunoSEQ multiplex PCR. In the table there are approximately 140,000 clones, around nine tenths of which are singletons. The sequencing sample was made of peripheral blood. These receptors were collected from a woman aged 40 to 49 with acute or convalescent COVID-19.

The chain employs TRBV19 and TRBJ1-1, with TRBD1 identical over 7 bases. The CDR3 is 14 amino acids. Trimming cost V 3 bases and J 4 bases; bases outside gene matches: 5. Looked up from germline, CDR1 is LNHDA and CDR2 is SQIVND (reference sequence). This CDR3 is CASSISAGGTEAFF. The CDR3 DNA reads TGTGCCAGTAGTATCTCGGCAGGGGGCACTGAAGCTTTCTTT.

The chain employs TRBV29-1 and TRBJ2-1; D is possibly TRBD2 (5 bases). CDR3 length: 15 amino acids. Germline V lookup: CDR1 SQVTM, CDR2 ANQGSEA. V was trimmed by 0 bases and J by 7 bases, leaving 16 bases between them. The CDR3 loop is CSVEDWKSRGNEQFF. DNA for the CDR3: TGCAGCGTTGAAGATTGGAAATCCCGGGGAAATGAGCAGTTCTTC.

This chain connects TRBV7-2 to TRBJ1-3; no reliable D call. This CDR3 has 13 amino acids. Germline V gives CDR1 SGHTA, CDR2 FQGNSA. V was cut by 5 bases and J by 3 bases, with 8 bases left in between. The CDR3 coding sequence is TGTGCCAGCAGCCGTTCAGATGGAAACACCATATATTTT. This gives the protein CASSRSDGNTIYF.

The rearrangement joins TRBV30 to TRBJ1-5; no definite D call. Looked up from germline, CDR1 is GTSNPN and CDR2 is SVGIG (reference sequence). This CDR3 region has 15 residues. V dropped 0 bases and J dropped 4 bases, with 13 bases sitting between them. CDR3 sequence: CAWSVAGRENQPQHF. The CDR3, as DNA: TGTGCCTGGAGTGTAGCCGGACGGGAAAATCAGCCCCAGCATTTT.

V gene TRBV2 combines with J gene TRBJ2-3, with 9 bases fitting TRBD2. V gave up 7 bases and J gave up 3 bases; unmatched junction bases: 5. Germline V gives CDR1 SNHLY, CDR2 FYNNEI. CDR3 size: 14 residues. CDR3 nucleotides: TGTGCCAGCAAGGCGGGAGGGAGGACAGATACGCAGTATTTT. Its translation: CASKAGGRTDTQYF.

The sample holds a few counts of this clone. The CDR3 DNA reads TGCGCCAGCAGCCAACTAGCGGGAGGGTCCACAGATACGCAGTATTTT. This translates into CASSQLAGGSTDTQYF. This chain links TRBV4-3 with TRBJ2-3; 12 bases agree with TRBD2. CDR3 size: 16 residues. CDR1 is LGHNA, CDR2 YSLEER, per germline. V shed 2 bases and J 2 bases; nucleotides not matched to a gene: 2.

This chain uses TRBV19 with TRBJ2-7; 7 bases line up with TRBD1. After removal of 6 bases from V and 1 base from J, the junction contained 0 bases not matched to a gene. The CDR3 spans 12 residues. The germline CDR1 and CDR2 sequences are LNHDA and SQIVND (reference sequence). The DNA for the CDR3 is TGTGCCAGTAGGGGACAGTCCTACGAGCAGTACTTC. It encodes CASRGQSYEQYF.

V is TRBV3-1 (or the pseudogene TRBV3-2) and J is TRBJ2-1; 14 positions match TRBD2. The CDR3 length is 14 residues. Per germline, CDR1 LGHDT and CDR2 YNNKEL (reference sequence). Trimming at V came to 6 bases and at J to 9 bases, leaving 4 bases not matched to a gene. The CDR3 sequence is CASSLGLAGGEQFF. The CDR3 region has the DNA TGTGCCAGCAGTCTCGGACTAGCGGGGGGTGAGCAGTTCTTC.

A note on this clone: One end of the junction is discordant with germline, which a read error may explain. The J gene is TRBJ2-7, the V gene TRBV5-8; possibly TRBD2 for D (5 bases). CDR3 length equals 12 residues. In germline, CDR1 is SGHTS, CDR2 YDEGEE. This CDR3 is CASSLYLSPGNF. CDR3 nucleotides: TGTGCCAGCAGCTTGTATCTATCCCCGGGGAACTTC.

The CDR3 sequence: CASHLGTVNYGYTF. DNA of the CDR3: TGTGCCAGTCACCTAGGGACAGTAAACTATGGCTACACCTTC. V usage is TRBV27 and J usage is TRBJ1-2, with 7 positions matching TRBD1. This CDR3 has 14 amino acids. V was pared by 9 bases and J by 2 bases, with 9 bases of the junction left unmatched. Germline values: CDR1 MNHEY, CDR2 SMNVEV (reference sequence).

This clone was counted only a few times. This chain uses TRBV6-4 with TRBJ2-1, with 7 bases aligning to TRBD2. The germline CDR1 and CDR2 sequences are MRHNA and SNTAGT. This CDR3 region has 15 residues. After removal of 5 bases from V and 6 bases from J, the junction contained 10 bases not matched to a gene. CDR3 nucleotide sequence: TGTGCCAGCAGTTCGATAAGGAGCGGGGTCAATGAGCAGTTCTTC. Protein sequence: CASSSIRSGVNEQFF.

This clone was counted only a few times. V gene TRBV6-2 or TRBV6-3 combines with J gene TRBJ1-5, with D unresolved. Trimming pared 2 bases from V and 1 base from J, leaving 9 bases between. This CDR3 has 15 amino acids. The germline CDR1 and CDR2 sequences are MNHEY and SVGEGT. Written as DNA, the CDR3 is TGTGCCAGCAGTTACAGTCCGGTAAGCAATCAGCCCCAGCATTTT. Its protein is CASSYSPVSNQPQHF.

This chain connects TRBV11-2 to TRBJ2-4, with 8 positions matching TRBD2. Germline CDR1 reads SGHAT; CDR2 reads FQNNGV. The CDR3 has 12 amino acids. V dropped 2 bases and J dropped 11; count of bases not matched to a gene: 2. CDR3 sequence: CASSLTGGFQYF. CDR3 nucleotides: TGTGCCAGCAGCTTAACGGGAGGGTTTCAGTACTTC. Combining the CDR3 with reference TRBV11-2 and TRBJ2-4 gives the whole variable domain EAGVAQSPRYKIIEKRQSVAFWCNPISGHATLYWYQQILGQGPKLLIQFQNNGVVDDSQLPKDRFSAERLKGVDSTLKIQPAKLEDSAVYLCASSLTGGFQYFGAGTRLSVL.

The gene calls are TRBV11-2 and TRBJ2-1, with TRBD2 identical over 7 bases. The CDR3 spans 15 residues. The V segment lost 1 base and the J segment 5 bases; nucleotides outside the gene matches: 5. CDR1 is SGHAT, CDR2 FQNNGV, per germline. As DNA, the CDR3 is TGTGCCAGCAGCTTAGGAATGGGGAGGGACAATGAGCAGTTCTTC. It yields the protein CASSLGMGRDNEQFF.

On this clone: One end of the junction does not line up with germline, which may come from a read error. The rearrangement uses TRBV15 and TRBJ2-5, with a weak D call TRBD1 (5 bases). This CDR3 contains 13 residues. CDR1 is LNHNV, CDR2 YYDKDF, per germline (reference sequence). The CDR3 sequence is CATSRTVQEAQYF. Written as DNA, the CDR3 is TGTGCCACCAGCAGGACAGTTCAAGAGGCCCAGTACTTC.

CDR3 coding DNA: TGTGCCAGTAGTAAGGGACTCACCTCTGGAAACACCATATATTTT. Its protein is CASSKGLTSGNTIYF. The genes are TRBV19 and TRBJ1-3, with D perhaps TRBD1 (5 bases). Trimming cost V 4 bases and J 0 bases, with 10 bases left between them. The CDR3 loop spans 15 amino acids. CDR1 is LNHDA and CDR2 is SQIVND in the germline V gene (reference sequence).

The chain has TRBV7-9 and TRBJ2-1, with a weak D call TRBD2 (5 bases). Trimming stripped 1 base from V and 6 bases from J, with 16 bases between. Germline V gene lookup returns CDR1 SEHNR and CDR2 FQNEAQ (reference sequence). The CDR3 is made up of 16 amino acids. The CDR3 loop is CASSLGDQLGVNEQFF. The DNA of the CDR3 is TGTGCCAGCAGCTTAGGTGACCAACTAGGCGTCAATGAGCAGTTCTTC.

The chain is built from TRBV4-1 and TRBJ2-2, with TRBD2 matching 13 bases. The CDR3 contains 20 residues. The V segment lost 4 bases and the J segment 5 bases; nucleotides outside the gene matches: 16. CDR1 is MGHRA, CDR2 YSYEKL, per germline. The CDR3 sequence: CASSPGRRLGLAGSTGELFF. The CDR3 region has the DNA TGCGCCAGCAGCCCCGGTCGAAGATTGGGACTAGCGGGGAGTACCGGGGAGCTGTTTTTT.

This sequence joins TRBV19 and TRBJ1-1, with D maybe TRBD1 (6 bases). The V and J ends lost 8 bases and 1 base respectively, with 11 bases between them. The V gene's germline CDR1 is LNHDA and CDR2 SQIVND (reference sequence). The CDR3 length is 13 residues. As DNA, the CDR3 is TGTGCCAGTGGGGACACCCGGAACACTGAAGCTTTCTTT. It yields the protein CASGDTRNTEAFF.

With regard to this clone: The identical CDR3 is also encoded by other nucleotide sequences in the sample. This sequence joins TRBV7-9 and TRBJ1-1, with D uncertain. CDR1 SEHNR and CDR2 FQNEAQ come from the germline V gene (reference sequence). V was shortened by 0 bases and J by 4 bases, with 6 bases between the two germline ends. This CDR3 region has 13 residues. This CDR3 is CASSLAPGTEAFF. The DNA of the CDR3 is TGTGCCAGCAGCTTAGCGCCGGGCACTGAAGCTTTCTTT.

The chain carries TRBV12-3 or TRBV12-4 and TRBJ1-5; D is perhaps TRBD1 (5 bases). This CDR3 is built from 13 residues. V was trimmed by 7 bases and J by 6 bases, leaving 13 bases between them. The CDR3 loop is CASTRDVGQPQHF. DNA for the CDR3: TGTGCCAGCACGCGGGACGTGGGTCAGCCCCAGCATTTT.

The chain recombines TRBV27 with TRBJ2-7, with 9 bases identical to TRBD1. The CDR3 consists of 14 residues. V shed 5 bases, J shed 5 bases, and the junction held 7 bases outside the gene matches. From germline, CDR1 is MNHEY and CDR2 SMNVEV (reference sequence). The CDR3 is CASSHRGPSDEQYF. CDR3 DNA sequence: TGTGCCAGCAGTCACAGGGGGCCTAGCGACGAGCAGTACTTC.

This clone was detected once. The V gene is TRBV29-1, the J gene TRBJ1-2; 7 bases line up with TRBD1. CDR1 and CDR2 from the germline V gene are SQVTM and ANQGSEA. V dropped 5 bases and J dropped 4; count of bases not matched to a gene: 7. CDR3 length: 13 residues. This CDR3 is CSVLTGRSYGYTF. Written as DNA, the CDR3 is TGCAGCGTTTTGACAGGGCGGAGCTATGGCTACACCTTC. Full variable domain (missing parts from reference TRBV29-1 and TRBJ1-2): SAVISQKPSRDICQRGTSLTIQCQVDSQVTMMFWYRQQPGQSLTLIATANQGSEATYESGFVIDKFPISRPNLTFSTLTVSNMSPEDSSIYLCSVLTGRSYGYTFGSGTRLTVV.

V gene TRBV7-9 combines with J gene TRBJ1-3; a weak D match, TRBD1 (6 bases). With 5 bases removed from V and 4 bases from J, the gap between germline ends came to 15 bases. This CDR3 spans 15 amino acids. Per germline, CDR1 SEHNR and CDR2 FQNEAQ (reference sequence). The CDR3 reads CASSHNQGGGNTIYF. The CDR3 DNA reads TGTGCCAGCAGCCATAACCAAGGGGGAGGAAACACCATATATTTT.

This clone was seen only a few times. This chain joins TRBV5-1 and TRBJ2-1, with a weak D call TRBD1 (6 bases). The V end was cut by 4 bases, the J end by 0 bases, with 11 bases between. CDR3 length equals 15 residues. CDR1 and CDR2 (germline): SGHRS, YFSETQ. The CDR3 sequence is CASSPTGISYNEQFF. The CDR3 nucleotides are TGCGCCAGCAGCCCTACAGGGATCTCCTACAATGAGCAGTTCTTC.

The chain uses TRBV7-9 and TRBJ1-5; unclear D gene. The germline V gene encodes CDR1 SEHNR and CDR2 FQNEAQ (reference sequence). The CDR3 spans 13 residues. Trimming took off 5 bases at V and 3 bases at J, with 8 bases between the two ends. In DNA, the CDR3 is TGTGCCAGCAGCCTGGGCCCCAATCAGCCCCAGCATTTT. It translates to CASSLGPNQPQHF.